A selection of T cell receptor beta chains follows, all from one sample in a study of early T cells in non-severe SARS-CoV-2 infection. TCRdb recomputed calls from the 5' RACE reads with MiXCR, one row per CDR3 protein. The profile shows tens of thousands of distinct CDR3 sequences, around an eighth of them singletons. The specimen sequenced was whole blood. These receptor sequences come from an adult who was a healthcare worker with PCR-confirmed SARS-CoV-2 infection or an uninfected control (not recorded which). Each CDR3 is given without its conserved first and last residue. The D gene is left open where the match is weak.

d_gene: .; j_gene: TRBJ1-1; v_gene: TRBV6-6; CDR3aa: ASSYSPIVTEAF
d_gene: .; j_gene: TRBJ2-7; v_gene: TRBV7-8; CDR3aa: ANSLVGREFYEQY
d_gene: .; j_gene: TRBJ2-7; v_gene: TRBV5-1; CDR3aa: ASSWAGGASGEQY
d_gene: TRBD1; j_gene: TRBJ1-6; v_gene: TRBV7-2; CDR3aa: ASSLGGWTGKESPLH
d_gene: .; j_gene: TRBJ2-7; v_gene: TRBV5-4; CDR3aa: ASSMDSYEQY
d_gene: TRBD2; j_gene: TRBJ2-1; v_gene: TRBV19; CDR3aa: ASSMKVAGTSVNEQF
d_gene: TRBD1; j_gene: TRBJ1-1; v_gene: TRBV19; CDR3aa: ASRPIPGQGATEAF
d_gene: .; j_gene: TRBJ2-7; v_gene: TRBV7-6; CDR3aa: ASSLVGPLGGTYEQY
d_gene: .; j_gene: TRBJ1-2; v_gene: TRBV11-2; CDR3aa: ASSFSLGYGYT
d_gene: TRBD2; j_gene: TRBJ2-1; v_gene: TRBV3-1; CDR3aa: ATTTSGSSYEQF
d_gene: TRBD2; j_gene: TRBJ2-2; v_gene: TRBV5-1; CDR3aa: ASSLVGLGNTGELF
d_gene: TRBD2; j_gene: TRBJ2-7; v_gene: TRBV7-9; CDR3aa: ASKALGGASGGYEQY
d_gene: .; j_gene: TRBJ2-5; v_gene: TRBV11-2; CDR3aa: ASSFAPGETQY
d_gene: .; j_gene: TRBJ2-1; v_gene: TRBV6-2/TRBV6-3; CDR3aa: ASIVIDEQF
d_gene: .; j_gene: TRBJ2-1; v_gene: TRBV4-3; CDR3aa: ASSHQGNEQF
d_gene: .; j_gene: TRBJ1-2; v_gene: TRBV5-1; CDR3aa: ASAPGSANYGYT
d_gene: TRBD2; j_gene: TRBJ2-1; v_gene: TRBV5-1; CDR3aa: ASSSVAGGVDEQF
d_gene: .; j_gene: TRBJ1-2; v_gene: TRBV6-2/TRBV6-3; CDR3aa: ASRVNPYGYT
d_gene: .; j_gene: TRBJ2-3; v_gene: TRBV11-3; CDR3aa: ASSLQSSGDTQY
d_gene: TRBD1; j_gene: TRBJ2-1; v_gene: TRBV30; CDR3aa: AWTRDRYNEQF
d_gene: .; j_gene: TRBJ2-3; v_gene: TRBV19; CDR3aa: ATAALGTDTQY
d_gene: .; j_gene: TRBJ2-1; v_gene: TRBV20-1; CDR3aa: SAPPSIYEQF
d_gene: .; j_gene: TRBJ2-1; v_gene: TRBV11-2; CDR3aa: ASSLEGLASNEQF
d_gene: .; j_gene: TRBJ2-3; v_gene: TRBV12-3/TRBV12-4; CDR3aa: ASSPARSTSTDTQY
d_gene: .; j_gene: TRBJ2-2; v_gene: TRBV27; CDR3aa: ASSLLAGTGELF
d_gene: .; j_gene: TRBJ2-1; v_gene: TRBV29-1; CDR3aa: SALVSYNEQF
d_gene: TRBD2; j_gene: TRBJ2-5; v_gene: TRBV20-1; CDR3aa: SASEREGRTETQY
d_gene: .; j_gene: TRBJ1-4; v_gene: TRBV19; CDR3aa: ASSIVSSEKLF
d_gene: .; j_gene: TRBJ2-2; v_gene: TRBV2; CDR3aa: ASSKLQGGTGELF
d_gene: TRBD2; j_gene: TRBJ2-1; v_gene: TRBV10-3; CDR3aa: ASGLAGHNEQF
d_gene: .; j_gene: TRBJ2-1; v_gene: TRBV9; CDR3aa: ASSVAGPVRQF
d_gene: TRBD1; j_gene: TRBJ1-2; v_gene: TRBV27; CDR3aa: ASSSLRDRGFYGYT
d_gene: .; j_gene: TRBJ2-1; v_gene: TRBV5-1; CDR3aa: ASSLVLGRNEQF
d_gene: TRBD1; j_gene: TRBJ2-4; v_gene: TRBV5-4; CDR3aa: ASSSRDRGENIQY
d_gene: .; j_gene: TRBJ1-5; v_gene: TRBV6-6; CDR3aa: ASSYPGARGQPQH
d_gene: .; j_gene: TRBJ2-7; v_gene: TRBV12-3/TRBV12-4; CDR3aa: ASSWASGREQY
d_gene: .; j_gene: TRBJ2-3; v_gene: TRBV10-3; CDR3aa: AISESKGTTQY
d_gene: .; j_gene: TRBJ2-3; v_gene: TRBV12-3/TRBV12-4; CDR3aa: ASSLWMGSSDTQY
d_gene: .; j_gene: TRBJ2-7; v_gene: TRBV20-1; CDR3aa: SARDRRSSYEQY
d_gene: .; j_gene: TRBJ1-5; v_gene: TRBV5-1; CDR3aa: ASSLIPDQPQH
d_gene: TRBD2; j_gene: TRBJ2-7; v_gene: TRBV29-1; CDR3aa: SVEVVAGPYEQY
d_gene: .; j_gene: TRBJ1-2; v_gene: TRBV7-9; CDR3aa: ASSPEGQGINYGYT